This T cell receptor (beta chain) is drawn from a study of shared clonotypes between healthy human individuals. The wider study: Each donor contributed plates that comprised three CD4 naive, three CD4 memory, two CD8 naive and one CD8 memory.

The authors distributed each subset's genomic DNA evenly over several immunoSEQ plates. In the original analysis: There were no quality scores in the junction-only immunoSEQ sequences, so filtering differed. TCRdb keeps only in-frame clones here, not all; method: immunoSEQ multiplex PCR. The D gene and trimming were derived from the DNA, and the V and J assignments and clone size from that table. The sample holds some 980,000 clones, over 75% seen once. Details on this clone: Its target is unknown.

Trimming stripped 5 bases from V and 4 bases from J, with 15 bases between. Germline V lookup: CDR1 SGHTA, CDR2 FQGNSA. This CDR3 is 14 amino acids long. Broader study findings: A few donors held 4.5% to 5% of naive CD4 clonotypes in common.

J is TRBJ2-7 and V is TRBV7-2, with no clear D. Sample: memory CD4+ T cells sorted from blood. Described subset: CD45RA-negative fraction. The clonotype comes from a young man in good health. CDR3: CASSLSHAQYEQYF. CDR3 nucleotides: TGTGCCAGCAGCCTTAGCCATGCCCAGTACGAGCAGTACTTC.